Below are 10 T cell receptor beta chains sequenced from a single sample in a study of blood T cell repertoires in COVID-19. The method was immunoSEQ multiplex PCR; TCRdb's version includes in-frame clones alone and lacks a portion of them. The sample shows under 300,000 clones, 89% of them seen only once. The sequenced material came from peripheral blood. The receptors were sampled from a man aged 45 to 65 with acute or convalescent COVID-19.

The sample holds a few counts of this clone. J is TRBJ1-5 and V is TRBV29-1; the match to TRBD1 covers 8 bases. V was pared by 6 bases and J by 2 bases, with 6 bases of the junction left unmatched. The germline V gene encodes CDR1 SQVTM and CDR2 ANQGSEA. The CDR3 is 14 residues long. The CDR3 reads CSVPGGAGNQPQHF. DNA of the CDR3: TGCAGCGTCCCAGGGGGCGCCGGCAATCAGCCCCAGCATTTT.

The chain recombines TRBV30 with TRBJ1-1; 7 positions agree with TRBD1. The germline CDR1 and CDR2 sequences are GTSNPN and SVGIG (reference sequence). The CDR3 loop spans 14 amino acids. With V trimmed by 3 bases and J by 5 bases, 9 bases remained unmatched. CDR3 amino acids: CAWSRNRGQTEAFF. CDR3 DNA sequence: TGTGCCTGGAGCCGAAACAGGGGACAAACTGAAGCTTTCTTT.

The V call is TRBV18, the J call TRBJ1-1, with a weak D call TRBD1 (5 bases). Germline V lookup: CDR1 KGHSH, CDR2 LQKENI. This CDR3 comprises 14 residues. V lost 4 bases and J 4 bases, leaving 13 bases between the germline ends. As DNA, the CDR3 is TGTGCCAGCTCACAACAGACAGCCCTCACTGAAGCTTTCTTT. The encoded protein is CASSQQTALTEAFF. Complete variable domain (other parts from reference TRBV18 and TRBJ1-1): NAGVMQNPRHLVRRRGQEARLRCSPMKGHSHVYWYRQLPEEGLKFMVYLQKENIIDESGMPKERFSAEFPKEGPSILRIQQVVRGDSAAYFCASSQQTALTEAFFGQGTRLTVV.

The rearrangement joins TRBV7-9 to TRBJ1-2; D may be TRBD1 (6 bases). The germline V gene encodes CDR1 SEHNR and CDR2 FQNEAQ (reference sequence). The CDR3 runs 14 residues. Trimming pared 4 bases from V and 7 bases from J, leaving 16 bases between. In DNA, the CDR3 is TGTGCCAGCAGCTCAATCTCCGGGACATCTGGCTACACCTTC. Protein sequence: CASSSISGTSGYTF.

This chain joins TRBV5-6 and TRBJ2-7; 7 bases are shared with TRBD1. Germline CDR1 reads SGHDT; CDR2 reads YYEEEE. CDR3 length: 13 amino acids. With V trimmed by 9 bases and J by 4 bases, 10 bases remained unmatched. In DNA form, the CDR3 reads TGTGCCACTTCGACAGGGATAGGGTACGAGCAGTACTTC. Translated, it gives CATSTGIGYEQYF.

This chain joins TRBV7-9 and TRBJ1-5, with TRBD1 as a possible D gene (6 bases). V shed 7 bases and J shed 2 bases, with 6 bases lying between them. CDR1 and CDR2 from the germline V gene are SEHNR and FQNEAQ (reference sequence). The CDR3 runs 12 residues. The CDR3 nucleotides read TGTGCCAGCAACAGGGGCAATCAGCCCCAGCATTTT. Amino acid sequence: CASNRGNQPQHF.

The rearrangement joins TRBV3-1 (or the pseudogene TRBV3-2) to TRBJ2-3; D is possibly TRBD1 (5 bases). Germline V CDR1 and CDR2: LGHDT, YNNKEL (reference sequence). Trimming shortened V by 3 bases and J by 1 base, and 14 bases separated the two germline ends. The CDR3 length is 16 residues. Written as DNA, the CDR3 is TGTGCCAGCAGCCAGGAGACAGCCGTCGGCACAGATACGCAGTATTTT. It codes for CASSQETAVGTDTQYF.

This clone was observed a single time. This chain links TRBV24-1 with TRBJ2-2; 7 bases are a match to TRBD1. The germline V gene encodes CDR1 KGHDR and CDR2 SFDVKD. V shed 10 bases, J shed 5 bases, and the junction held 6 bases outside the gene matches. This CDR3 has 13 residues. CDR3 nucleotides: TGTGCCACTGGGACAGAAGTAACCGGGGAGCTGTTTTTT. Its translation is CATGTEVTGELFF.

V and J are TRBV5-6 and TRBJ1-1; D not resolved. CDR3 length equals 14 residues. Trimming removed 4 bases from V and 5 bases from J, with 15 bases in between. CDR1 is SGHDT and CDR2 is YYEEEE in the germline V gene. The chain's CDR3 is CASSLASRWTEAFF. The CDR3 DNA follows: TGTGCCAGCAGCCTGGCTTCGAGGTGGACTGAAGCTTTCTTT.

This chain links TRBV6-5 with TRBJ2-5, with a weak D call TRBD2 (6 bases). The CDR3 extends over 15 amino acids. The V gene lost 4 bases and the J gene lost 3 bases, with 15 bases spanning the gap. CDR1 is MNHEY and CDR2 is SVGAGI in the germline V gene. CDR3 coding DNA: TGTGCCAGCAGTTCTCCGGCCCGCGGGAAAGAGACCCAGTACTTC. It encodes CASSSPARGKETQYF.